Listed here are 23 T cell receptor beta chains from one sample, sequenced in a study of shared clonotypes between healthy human individuals. Data came from immunoSEQ multiplex PCR; TCRdb stores just in-frame clones and leaves some out. This table holds roughly 1,600,000 clones, approximately 98.5% found once. What was sequenced was naive CD4+ T cells sorted from blood. Subset: CD45RA+ positively selected. The origin of the receptors is a man in his thirties or forties in good health.

The table lists this clone with a count of one. This chain connects TRBV14 to TRBJ1-3; no reliable D call. Trimming removed 3 bases at V and 0 bases at J, with 9 bases between. The germline CDR1 and CDR2 sequences are SGHDN and FVKESK. The CDR3 spans 15 residues. The CDR3 coding sequence is TGTGCCAGCAGCCAGTTTGTGAGCTCTGGAAACACCATATATTTT. Protein product: CASSQFVSSGNTIYF. The whole variable domain, filled in from reference TRBV14 and TRBJ1-3, reads EAGVTQFPSHSVIEKGQTVTLRCDPISGHDNLYWYRRVMGKEIKFLLHFVKESKQDESGMPNNRFLAERTGGTYSTLKVQPAELEDSGVYFCASSQFVSSGNTIYFGEGSWLTVV.

On this clone itself: Within the sample, other DNA sequences also encode this same CDR3. The chain is built from TRBV29-1 and TRBJ2-6; D call uncertain. The V end was cut by 3 bases, the J end by 4 bases, with 4 bases between. CDR1 SQVTM and CDR2 ANQGSEA come from the germline V gene. CDR3 length equals 12 residues. CDR3 loop: CSVDSGANVLTF. CDR3 DNA sequence: TGCAGCGTTGACTCAGGGGCCAACGTCCTGACTTTC.

This chain joins TRBV28 and TRBJ2-3; 7 positions agree with TRBD2. The ends lost 2 bases at V and 5 bases at J; junction bases unmatched: 13. Germline V lookup: CDR1 MDHEN, CDR2 SYDVKM. The CDR3 runs 17 residues. CDR3 nucleotides: TGTGCCAGCAGTTTAATCGGTAGCGGGTTGGGGCGAGATACGCAGTATTTT. This codes for CASSLIGSGLGRDTQYF.

As to this clone: Other DNA sequences in the same sample also yield this CDR3. This chain connects TRBV7-2 to TRBJ2-7, with a weak D call TRBD2 (6 bases). The CDR3 runs 13 residues. The V gene's germline CDR1 is SGHTA and CDR2 FQGNSA. V lost 3 bases, J lost 4 bases, and 10 bases lay in between. The CDR3 loop reads CASSLGLQYEQYF. The CDR3 DNA reads TGTGCCAGCAGCTTGGGACTTCAGTACGAGCAGTACTTC. The full variable domain, completed using reference TRBV7-2 and TRBJ2-7, is GAGVSQSPSNKVTEKGKDVELRCDPISGHTALYWYRQSLGQGLEFLIYFQGNSAPDKSGLPSDRFSAERTGGSVSTLTIQRTQQEDSAVYLCASSLGLQYEQYFGPGTRLTVT.

Note on this clone: Its ends do not fully match the called genes, so a read error is possible. This chain links TRBV5-6 with TRBJ2-7; D is unresolved. CDR1 is SGHDT and CDR2 is YYEEEE in the germline V gene. The CDR3 extends over 12 amino acids. The CDR3 sequence: CASSFGQPALTF. The CDR3 nucleotides read TGTGCCAGCAGCTTTGGTCAGCCAGCGCTAACCTTC.

V and J are TRBV6-6 and TRBJ2-7; TRBD1 matches 8 bases. This CDR3 has 15 amino acids. The germline CDR1 and CDR2 sequences are MNHNY and SVGAGI (reference sequence). V trimming: 2 bases; J trimming: 2 bases; junction bases outside the gene matches: 5. CDR3 coding DNA: TGTGCCAGCAGTTACCGGGACAGGAAACCCTACGAGCAGTACTTC. This gives the protein CASSYRDRKPYEQYF.

CDR3 DNA sequence: TGCGCCAGCAGCTACGGGACAACTCAAGAGACCCAGTACTTC. Translation gives CASSYGTTQETQYF. The V call is TRBV5-1, the J call TRBJ2-5, with TRBD1 as a possible D gene (6 bases). V was cut by 3 bases and J by 2 bases, with 11 bases left in between. The CDR3 consists of 14 residues. Germline V gene data show CDR1 as SGHRS and CDR2 as YFSETQ.

V usage is TRBV20-1 and J usage is TRBJ2-3; D gene uncertain. Trimming pared 4 bases from V and 5 bases from J, leaving 4 bases between. The CDR3 runs to 10 residues. Per germline, CDR1 DFQATT and CDR2 SNEGSKA (reference sequence). The CDR3 here is CSATRDTQYF. The CDR3 nucleotides are TGCAGTGCTACGAGAGATACGCAGTATTTT.

This chain links TRBV5-1 with TRBJ2-3; 7 bases fit TRBD1. Germline CDR1 reads SGHRS; CDR2 reads YFSETQ. V lost 7 bases, J lost 1 base, and 9 bases stayed unmatched. CDR3 size: 15 residues. CDR3 loop: CASSFRDSGTDTQYF. DNA for the CDR3: TGCGCCAGCTCCTTTAGGGACAGTGGCACAGATACGCAGTATTTT.

The rearrangement joins TRBV6-1 to TRBJ1-3; maybe TRBD1 (5 bases). With 6 bases removed from V and 7 bases from J, the gap between germline ends came to 13 bases. This CDR3 has 13 amino acids. The germline V gene has CDR1 MNHNS and CDR2 SASEGT. This CDR3 reads CASRPQGWNTIYF. The DNA for the CDR3 is TGTGCCAGCAGGCCGCAGGGATGGAACACCATATATTTT.

The chain recombines TRBV20-1 with TRBJ2-1; no reliable D call. CDR3 length: 11 residues. The V end was cut by 1 base, the J end by 10 bases, with 8 bases between. In germline, CDR1 is DFQATT, CDR2 SNEGSKA (reference sequence). For the CDR3, the DNA is TGCAGTGCTAGAGTGGTCCTAGAGCAGTTCTTC. It yields the protein CSARVVLEQFF.

This CDR3 reads CASSVDRGKTQYF. CDR3 nucleotide sequence: TGTGCCAGCAGCGTGGACAGGGGAAAGACCCAGTACTTC. The chain has TRBV11-3 and TRBJ2-5; 9 nucleotides align to TRBD1. Germline V gene data show CDR1 as SGHNT and CDR2 as YENEEA. This CDR3 region has 13 residues. The V and J ends lost 5 bases and 6 bases, in that order; junction bases with no gene match: 4.

On this clone itself: The identical CDR3 is also encoded by other nucleotide sequences in the sample. The rearrangement links TRBV5-4 to TRBJ2-6; no definite D call. Germline-derived CDR1 and CDR2 are SGHNT and YYREEE (reference sequence). Trimming took 2 bases from V and 1 from J, leaving 7 bases between them. The CDR3 length is 15 residues. As DNA, the CDR3 is TGTGCCAGCAGCTTAAAGCCTTCTGGGGCCAACGTCCTGACTTTC. Translated, it gives CASSLKPSGANVLTF.

J is TRBJ2-5 and V is TRBV5-4; D call uncertain. Trimming left V 0 bases short and J 5 bases short, with 17 bases between. This CDR3 contains 16 residues. Germline V gene data show CDR1 as SGHNT and CDR2 as YYREEE (reference sequence). Written as DNA, the CDR3 is TGTGCCAGCAGCTTGGTGTCTTTCCCTGGGTCCGAGACCCAGTACTTC. It codes for CASSLVSFPGSETQYF.

Concerning this clone itself: This CDR3 is also generated by other DNA sequences in the sample. The CDR3 region has the DNA TGTGCCAGCTCACCTACGGGGGATACGCAGTATTTT. This encodes CASSPTGDTQYF. V is TRBV18 and J is TRBJ2-3; possible D gene TRBD2, 5 bases. Per the germline V gene, CDR1 is KGHSH and CDR2 is LQKENI. Trimming cost V 3 bases and J 6 bases, with 7 bases left between them. There are 12 residues in the CDR3.

V gene TRBV28 combines with J gene TRBJ2-1; D is uncertain. The CDR3 covers 14 residues. Per germline, CDR1 MDHEN and CDR2 SYDVKM. V lost 10 bases and J lost 2, with 15 bases in between. The DNA for the CDR3 is TGTGCCACCGGCTTTGCTGTAGCCTACAATGAGCAGTTCTTC. This translates into CATGFAVAYNEQFF.

The rearrangement joins TRBV14 to TRBJ1-4, with D possibly being TRBD1 (5 bases). Germline-derived CDR1 and CDR2 are SGHDN and FVKESK. V was cut by 5 bases and J by 4 bases, with 17 bases left in between. This CDR3 comprises 16 residues. The CDR3 region has the DNA TGTGCCAGCAGCTCCGGGGGGAGGTCAGTTAATGAAAAACTGTTTTTT. Residues: CASSSGGRSVNEKLFF.

V and J are TRBV5-4 and TRBJ2-1; D is unresolved. V shed 0 bases and J shed 6 bases, with 7 bases lying between them. In germline, CDR1 is SGHNT, CDR2 YYREEE (reference sequence). The CDR3 has 13 amino acids. DNA for the CDR3: TGTGCCAGCAGCTTGGAGTTGCGCAATGAGCAGTTCTTC. Amino acids: CASSLELRNEQFF.

V usage is TRBV27 and J usage is TRBJ2-1, with TRBD2 matching 10 bases. Germline loops: CDR1 MNHEY, CDR2 SMNVEV (reference sequence). The CDR3 is 16 amino acids. J was trimmed by 3 bases and V by 2 bases; bases with no gene match: 4. The CDR3, as DNA: TGTGCCAGCAGTTTAATTAGCGGGAGGTACTACAATGAGCAGTTCTTC. Amino acids: CASSLISGRYYNEQFF.

This chain connects TRBV10-3 to TRBJ2-1; no firm D call. V dropped 10 bases and J dropped 4 bases, with 8 bases sitting between them. This CDR3 has 11 residues. Per the germline V gene, CDR1 is ENHRY and CDR2 is SYGVKD. The CDR3 is CATGDYNEQFF. CDR3 nucleotide sequence: TGTGCCACAGGAGATTACAATGAGCAGTTCTTC.

As to this clone: At the DNA level, this CDR3 is encoded by other sequences in the same sample as well. V is TRBV18 and J is TRBJ2-5, with D unresolved. This CDR3 is built from 12 residues. The germline V gene has CDR1 KGHSH and CDR2 LQKENI. V lost 3 bases and J lost 0, with 2 bases in between. CDR3 nucleotides: TGTGCCAGCTCACCTAACCAAGAGACCCAGTACTTC. Protein: CASSPNQETQYF.

The chain links TRBV6-6 to TRBJ1-5, with a tentative D call TRBD1 (5 bases). Between the trimmed V and J ends, which lost 2 bases and 10 bases, there was a span of 18 bases. CDR1 and CDR2 (germline): MNHNY, SVGAGI (reference sequence). There are 15 residues in the CDR3. The CDR3 DNA follows: TGTGCCAGCAGTTACAAGCTGATGGTCGACAGTCCCCAGCATTTT. The encoded protein is CASSYKLMVDSPQHF.

V gene TRBV12-5 combines with J gene TRBJ1-1, with D perhaps matching TRBD1 (6 bases). The V gene lost 0 bases and the J gene lost 4 bases, with 9 bases spanning the gap. Per the germline V gene, CDR1 is LGHNT and CDR2 is FRNRAP. The CDR3 spans 14 residues. DNA for the CDR3: TGTGCTAGTGGTTTGGTAGGACAGATCACTGAAGCTTTCTTT. Translating gives CASGLVGQITEAFF.